This TCR beta chain is from a study of T-cell memory formation after mild COVID-19. Study-wide background: Largely donor-specific TCR clusters were found. Study-wide points: Clones which contracted sat mainly in CM and EM if CD4+, and in EMRA if CD8+. Later expanders leaned CD4+, whereas day 15 to 85 contracting clones were balanced CD4/CD8. The authors left the SARS-CoV-2 specificity of second-wave clones peaking on day 37 unconfirmed.

Trimming cost V 0 bases and J 5 bases, with 10 bases left between them. The length of the CDR3 is 14 residues. Germline assignment: CDR1 MNHEY and CDR2 SVGAGI. Comments on this clonotype: Its antigen is not known.

Via MiXCR, TCRdb re-called the 5' RACE reads, giving one row per CDR3 protein. The profile shows about 410,000 distinct CDR3 sequences, approximately 18% of them singletons. Sequencing was carried out using PBMCs or a T cell subset sorted from them (not recorded which). This chain uses TRBV6-5 with TRBJ2-5, with unresolved D. This TCR was sampled from a young man who had mild COVID-19 (a few samples of this study predate the infection). Cell type and time point are not known. CDR3 sequence: CASSYSRVRETQYF. CDR3 DNA: TGTGCCAGCAGTTACTCTCGGGTTCGGGAGACCCAGTACTTC.